A selection of T cell receptor beta chains follows, all from one sample in a study of cytomegalovirus exposure and HLA in healthy donors. Method: immunoSEQ multiplex PCR; TCRdb's copy keeps in-frame clones and lacks some. This table holds about 150,000 clones, roughly 84% found once. Sequencing was done on a sample of PBMCs. The receptors derive from a young man in good health and CMV-seronegative. Each CDR3 is given with its conserved first and last residue. Where a row states a size, it is once, few, many or the class of an expanded clone; other rows omit it.

v_call: TRBV4-3; clone_size: NA; cdr3_aa: CASSQLAGGTYEQYF
v_call: TRBV19; clone_size: NA; cdr3_aa: CASSDSSGYSNQPQHF
v_call: TRBV2; clone_size: NA; cdr3_aa: CASSETSGQDTSGANVLTF
v_call: TRBV27; clone_size: NA; cdr3_aa: CASSWDFSYEQYF
v_call: TRBV7-9; clone_size: NA; cdr3_aa: CASSLGRENTEAFF
v_call: TRBV2; clone_size: NA; cdr3_aa: CASTQDTYEQYF
v_call: TRBV6-5; clone_size: NA; cdr3_aa: CASNLLQGIGEQYF
v_call: TRBV14; clone_size: NA; cdr3_aa: CASSQDSYNEQFF
v_call: TRBV5-4; clone_size: NA; cdr3_aa: CASSYLGLAGGESQYF
v_call: TRBV7-9; clone_size: NA; cdr3_aa: CSSSLATSTDTQYF
v_call: TRBV9; clone_size: NA; cdr3_aa: CASSPEGGAHQPQHF
v_call: TRBV6-1; clone_size: NA; cdr3_aa: CASRTAGGYEQYF
v_call: TRBV28; clone_size: NA; cdr3_aa: CASRIDRFRYNEQFF
v_call: TRBV7-9; clone_size: NA; cdr3_aa: CSSSFGGNTEAFF
v_call: TRBV5-6; clone_size: few; cdr3_aa: CASSSDRGSYGYTF
v_call: TRBV4-3; clone_size: few; cdr3_aa: CASSLGQGPYEQYF
v_call: TRBV28; clone_size: once; cdr3_aa: CASTFAGGWDNSPLHF
v_call: TRBV7-2; clone_size: NA; cdr3_aa: CASSLAGLSGNQPQHF
v_call: TRBV29-1; clone_size: NA; cdr3_aa: CSVYFDAENTEAFF
v_call: TRBV10-3; clone_size: NA; cdr3_aa: CAITLEGSGSYEQFF
v_call: TRBV6-1; clone_size: NA; cdr3_aa: CASSTPDRGPYEQYF
v_call: TRBV5-1; clone_size: NA; cdr3_aa: CASSLGLAGGTQETQYF
v_call: TRBV2; clone_size: NA; cdr3_aa: CASRRGGGRNTEAFF
v_call: TRBV25-1; clone_size: NA; cdr3_aa: CASSGPTGLSEQYF
v_call: TRBV4-1; clone_size: NA; cdr3_aa: CASSQDPSGGARVQFF
v_call: TRBV11-1; clone_size: NA; cdr3_aa: CASSLGLANTDTQYF
v_call: TRBV6-7; clone_size: NA; cdr3_aa: CASSPDCPSNQPQHF
v_call: TRBV18; clone_size: NA; cdr3_aa: CASSPNSVETQYF
v_call: TRBV9; clone_size: NA; cdr3_aa: CASSVGGANEKLFF
v_call: TRBV5-4; clone_size: NA; cdr3_aa: CASSLGLQRSVPGELFF
v_call: TRBV19; clone_size: NA; cdr3_aa: CASSIRGPSGDEQFF
v_call: TRBV7-2; clone_size: NA; cdr3_aa: CASSRSENTEAFF
v_call: TRBV5-1; clone_size: NA; cdr3_aa: CASSKSGQGSGNTIYF
v_call: TRBV18; clone_size: NA; cdr3_aa: CASSPRTTERDGYTF
v_call: TRBV5-1; clone_size: NA; cdr3_aa: CASSRGQVLYSPLHF
v_call: TRBV10-2; clone_size: NA; cdr3_aa: CASRGTSGTTGELFF
v_call: TRBV18; clone_size: NA; cdr3_aa: CASSPQQGQEAVYF
v_call: TRBV7-9; clone_size: NA; cdr3_aa: CSSSLGNRRGTEAFF
v_call: TRBV10-3; clone_size: NA; cdr3_aa: CAISGLTSGPYEQYF
v_call: TRBV10-3; clone_size: NA; cdr3_aa: CAARAGGHSTGELFF
v_call: TRBV27; clone_size: NA; cdr3_aa: CASSPIQGYASNEKLFF
v_call: TRBV4-2; clone_size: NA; cdr3_aa: CASSLVEGADSGNTIYF
v_call: TRBV6-5; clone_size: once; cdr3_aa: CASSYRVRNTEAFF
v_call: TRBV4-1; clone_size: NA; cdr3_aa: CASSQVGGSEKLFF
v_call: TRBV6-5; clone_size: NA; cdr3_aa: CASSYTVNTEAFF
v_call: TRBV9; clone_size: NA; cdr3_aa: CASSTYGTSGDNEQFF
v_call: TRBV19; clone_size: NA; cdr3_aa: CASSSEETQYF
v_call: TRBV19; clone_size: NA; cdr3_aa: CASSIDLLAGAYEQFF
v_call: TRBV7-2; clone_size: few; cdr3_aa: CASSLESLAGGEQYF
v_call: TRBV19; clone_size: NA; cdr3_aa: CASSIGDRFNQPQHF
v_call: TRBV29-1; clone_size: NA; cdr3_aa: CSVTQGFGASTDTQYF
v_call: TRBV5-6; clone_size: NA; cdr3_aa: CASNPGQGFSGANVLTF